These T cell receptor beta chains were read from a single sample in a study of blood T cell repertoires in COVID-19. Here immunoSEQ multiplex PCR was the method, and the copy in TCRdb shows in-frame clones only, minus some. The repertoire holds under 200,000 clones, with about 82% as singletons. The specimen was peripheral blood. The receptors here all came from a woman in her 30s with acute or convalescent COVID-19. CDR3s include the opening cysteine and the closing phenylalanine or tryptophan. Clone size is shown for a subset of rows, as once, few, many or a class of expanded clone.

TRBJ2-5 | . | TRBV7-2 | CASSSGLAGPQETQYF
TRBJ2-7 | . | TRBV19 | CASSLAGGGEQYF
TRBJ2-1 | . | TRBV5-1 | CASHNPSGNNEQFF
TRBJ1-1 | . | TRBV19 | CASSIYGGLGTEAFF
TRBJ2-7 | . | TRBV4-3 | CASSQETGVSREQYF
TRBJ1-4 | . | TRBV7-8 | CASPQVEKLFF
TRBJ2-7 | . | TRBV28 | CASSLNIRSYEQYF
TRBJ2-3 | . | TRBV19 | CASSRRTTSDTQYF
TRBJ1-2 | . | TRBV29-1 | CSADLNYGYTF
TRBJ1-6 | few | TRBV28 | CASSIQSNSPLHF
TRBJ1-5 | . | TRBV19 | CASSIPGRGYNQPQHF
TRBJ2-3 | . | TRBV4-3 | CASSQQPGQGPDTQYF
TRBJ2-1 | . | TRBV7-8 | CASSPLAGRYNEQFF
TRBJ2-7 | once | TRBV7-9 | CASSLGTGFSYEQYF
TRBJ1-5 | few | TRBV28 | CASRAPGQGTQHF
TRBJ1-2 | . | TRBV3-1/TRBV3-2 | CASSGQTGGYGYTF
TRBJ2-3 | . | TRBV2 | CASTRDTDTQYF
TRBJ2-1 | . | TRBV28 | CATQGQYNEQFF
TRBJ2-2 | . | TRBV5-1 | CATSTAGRGTGELFF
TRBJ1-5 | few | TRBV6-5 | CASRRYRGGNQPQHF
TRBJ1-6 | few | TRBV30 | CAWRGQSNSPLHF
TRBJ2-3 | . | TRBV5-1 | CASRYSGRASDTQYF
TRBJ2-2 | . | TRBV6-5 | CASERGGSGELFF
TRBJ1-6 | once | TRBV27 | CASSLRQGFDNSPLHF